This T cell receptor (beta chain) is drawn from a study of T-cell reconstitution after alpha-beta-depleted transplantation in children. General study results and limits: Once a year had passed after transplant, T-cell counts and diversity came mostly from newly produced T cells. Roughly two months post-transplant, alpha-beta T cells reportedly originated from several hundred graft clones that had expanded. The high TCRbeta diversity at day 60 in some patients came from surviving recipient T cells and thymic progenitors.

On this clonotype: The antigen remains unidentified.

This CDR3 is 15 amino acids long. The V end lost 0 bases, the J end lost 2 bases, and 11 bases lay between the germline ends. Germline V gives CDR1 LGHDT, CDR2 YNNKEL (reference sequence). Unique molecular identifiers were used in preparing the TCRbeta library. A single record per CDR3 protein comes from TCRdb applying MiXCR to the PCR reads. Of under 850,000 distinct CDR3 sequences listed, around 13% were seen once; the top ten hold around 0.79%. The chain has TRBV3-1 and TRBJ2-7; D gene uncertain. The source was PBMCs, collected before TCRalphabeta/CD19-depleted stem cell transplant. This clonotype was obtained from a girl aged 2 to 9 with congenital amegakaryocytic thrombocytopenia, due to receive a stem cell transplant. CDR3 sequence reads: CASSQENRWAYEQYF. CDR3 DNA: TGTGCCAGCAGCCAAGAGAATAGGTGGGCCTACGAGCAGTACTTC.